These 25 T cell receptor beta chains share one sample of origin, sequenced in a study of shared clonotypes between healthy human individuals. TCRdb's table, derived via immunoSEQ multiplex PCR, lists solely in-frame clones and lacks some. In the table there are over a million clones, around 78% of which are singletons. The sequenced material came from memory CD4+ T cells from PBMCs. The subset is: CD45RA-negative fraction. The receptors here all came from a young man in good health. Some clones in this sample may be carry-over from other donors' samples.

The chain carries TRBV2 and TRBJ2-3; TRBD2 might be the D (6 bases). The CDR3 contains 18 residues. V was cut by 6 bases and J by 3 bases, with 25 bases left in between. Per germline, CDR1 SNHLY and CDR2 FYNNEI. CDR3 in DNA: TGTGCCAGCAGCCCCACGTTGGGGCGCCCCGGGGGAACAGATACGCAGTATTTT. Protein product: CASSPTLGRPGGTDTQYF.

The J gene is TRBJ2-6, the V gene TRBV19; D unclear. Trimming stripped 5 bases from V and 3 bases from J, with 8 bases between. This CDR3 region has 14 residues. CDR1 is LNHDA, CDR2 SQIVND, per germline (reference sequence). CDR3 nucleotides: TGTGCCAGTAGTTTATGGAATGGGGCCAACGTCCTGACTTTC. It codes for CASSLWNGANVLTF. The entire variable domain, with the rest obtained from reference TRBV19 and TRBJ2-6, is as follows: DGGITQSPKYLFRKEGQNVTLSCEQNLNHDAMYWYRQDPGQGLRLIYYSQIVNDFQKGDIAEGYSVSREKKESFPLTVTSAQKNPTAFYLCASSLWNGANVLTFGAGSRLTVL.

The chain combines TRBV29-1 with TRBJ2-7; 14 nucleotides agree with TRBD2. Trimming cost V 3 bases and J 0 bases; bases outside gene matches: 7. Germline CDR1 is SQVTM and CDR2 is ANQGSEA. The CDR3 contains 17 residues. The CDR3 sequence: CSVDGTSGSTNSYEQYF. Here the CDR3 DNA reads TGCAGCGTTGACGGGACTAGCGGGAGTACGAACTCCTACGAGCAGTACTTC.

The chain recombines TRBV7-2 with TRBJ1-2; a weak D match, TRBD1 (5 bases). Germline-derived CDR1 and CDR2 are SGHTA and FQGNSA. The V and J ends lost 5 bases and 7 bases respectively, with 14 bases between them. The CDR3 has 13 amino acids. The CDR3 is CASSPRAGSGYTF. The CDR3 region has the DNA TGTGCCAGCAGCCCCCGGGCAGGGAGTGGCTACACCTTC.

This rearrangement joins TRBV10-2 to TRBJ2-6, with D unresolved. Germline CDR1 WSHSY, CDR2 SAAADI. V was clipped by 5 bases and J by 0 bases, with 8 bases between them. The CDR3 runs 15 residues. CDR3 sequence reads: CASSMANSGANVLTF. CDR3 nucleotides: TGCGCCAGCAGTATGGCCAACTCTGGGGCCAACGTCCTGACTTTC.

The J gene is TRBJ1-2, the V gene TRBV4-3; 7 positions match TRBD1. This CDR3 comprises 15 residues. CDR1 LGHNA and CDR2 YSLEER come from the germline V gene. Losses at the gene ends were 1 base for V and 2 bases for J; bases not matched to a gene: 4. The CDR3 DNA sequence: TGCGCCAGCAGCCAAGCGGGGACAGACAACTATGGCTACACCTTC. It encodes CASSQAGTDNYGYTF.

This chain links TRBV9 with TRBJ2-1, with D tentatively TRBD1 or TRBD2 (5 bases each). This CDR3 has 16 residues. Trimming shortened V by 0 bases and J by 0 bases, and 10 bases separated the two germline ends. Looked up from germline, CDR1 is SGDLS and CDR2 is YYNGEE. CDR3 nucleotide sequence: TGTGCCAGCAGCGTAGTGGGACCTAGCTCCTACAATGAGCAGTTCTTC. The encoded protein is CASSVVGPSSYNEQFF.

This sequence joins TRBV6-1 and TRBJ1-1; TRBD1 is a possible D gene (6 bases). The ends were cut back, 7 bases at V and 6 bases at J, with 15 bases in the middle. This CDR3 is built from 13 residues. The germline V gene encodes CDR1 MNHNS and CDR2 SASEGT. The CDR3 sequence: CASNYGGAAEAFF. The CDR3 nucleotides read TGTGCCAGCAACTACGGGGGGGCCGCTGAAGCTTTCTTT.

The rearrangement links TRBV5-4 to TRBJ2-5; 8 bases line up with TRBD2. This CDR3 contains 15 residues. V was pared by 4 bases and J by 4 bases, with 9 bases of the junction left unmatched. Germline V lookup: CDR1 SGHNT, CDR2 YYREEE (reference sequence). The CDR3, as DNA: TGTGCCAGCAGCGCTGAGCTAGCGGGCGTAGAGACCCAGTACTTC. Translation: CASSAELAGVETQYF.

The chain combines TRBV28 with TRBJ2-7; no definite D call. The CDR3 has 13 amino acids. Germline V gene data show CDR1 as MDHEN and CDR2 as SYDVKM. The V and J ends lost 4 bases and 2 bases respectively, with 9 bases between them. Here the CDR3 DNA reads TGTGCCAGCAGTTCCCACACCACCTACGAGCAGTACTTC. The encoded protein is CASSSHTTYEQYF.

This clone has just a few counts. The chain has TRBV28 and TRBJ2-3; TRBD1 aligns across 9 bases. The CDR3 sequence is 15 residues long. The junction had 7 bases not matched to a gene; V was cut back by 6 bases and J by 3 bases. Germline CDR1 and CDR2: MDHEN and SYDVKM. The CDR3 loop reads CASSGTGLGTDTQYF. The CDR3 DNA reads as TGTGCCAGCAGCGGGACAGGGTTGGGTACAGATACGCAGTATTTT.

The rearrangement links TRBV18 to TRBJ2-7; the D gene is possibly TRBD1 (6 bases). The germline V gene has CDR1 KGHSH and CDR2 LQKENI. This CDR3 spans 13 amino acids. V gave up 5 bases and J gave up 3 bases, with 11 bases separating them. The chain's CDR3 is CASSARDNYEQYF. The DNA of the CDR3 is TGTGCCAGCTCAGCCCGGGACAACTACGAGCAGTACTTC.

The rearrangement uses TRBV5-4 and TRBJ1-2; D remains unclear. Germline values: CDR1 SGHNT, CDR2 YYREEE (reference sequence). The CDR3 covers 12 residues. Trimming stripped 4 bases from V and 5 bases from J, with 9 bases between. CDR3 in amino acids: CASSPGPYGYTF. CDR3 DNA sequence: TGTGCCAGCAGCCCCGGACCATATGGCTACACCTTC.

V gene TRBV6-5 combines with J gene TRBJ2-2; 9 bases are shared with TRBD2. The V gene end was trimmed by 5 bases and the J gene end by 6 bases; junction bases not matched to a gene: 7. The CDR3 covers 15 residues. CDR1 and CDR2 from the germline V gene are MNHEY and SVGAGI. CDR3 DNA sequence: TGTGCCAGCAGTCCACCGGGACTAGCCTCCGGGGAGCTGTTTTTT. This codes for CASSPPGLASGELFF.

V and J are TRBV28 and TRBJ2-3, with D unclear. The V and J ends lost 7 bases and 6 bases respectively, with 8 bases between them. Germline CDR1 and CDR2: MDHEN and SYDVKM. The CDR3 loop spans 11 amino acids. The CDR3, as DNA: TGTGCCAGCATGAAAGTGGATACGCAGTATTTT. Protein sequence: CASMKVDTQYF.

The V gene is TRBV11-3, the J gene TRBJ2-7, with 10 bases aligning to TRBD2. With 4 bases clipped from V and 2 bases from J, the junction kept 2 bases outside the gene matches. The CDR3 totals 14 residues. Germline V CDR1 and CDR2: SGHNT, YENEEA. CDR3 nucleotide sequence: TGTGCCAGCAGCTACGGACTAGCGGCCTACGAGCAGTACTTC. Residues: CASSYGLAAYEQYF.

This clone was seen once. The J gene is TRBJ2-7, the V gene TRBV4-2, with D tentatively TRBD2 (6 bases). Trimming removed 1 base at V and 5 bases at J, with 9 bases between. Per the germline V gene, CDR1 is LGHNA and CDR2 is YNFKEQ. The CDR3 is 13 amino acids. The CDR3 spells CASSQVSGDEQYF. CDR3 in DNA: TGTGCCAGCAGCCAAGTTTCGGGGGACGAGCAGTACTTC.

V usage is TRBV10-3 and J usage is TRBJ2-5; 8 nucleotides agree with TRBD2. The better agreement between TRBJ2-7 and the DNA end casts doubt on the J call. CDR3 length: 13 residues. Germline values: CDR1 ENHRY, CDR2 SYGVKD. The CDR3 loop is CAISEAGAYEQYF. CDR3 coding DNA: TGTGCCATCAGTGAAGCGGGAGCCTACGAGCAGTACTTC.

V usage is TRBV25-1 and J usage is TRBJ2-7; 9 bases match TRBD2. Germline loops: CDR1 MGHDK, CDR2 SYGVNS. The junction had 7 bases not matched to a gene; V was cut back by 0 bases and J by 7 bases. The CDR3 runs to 15 residues. CDR3 loop: CASSEYGGRASEQYF. In DNA form, the CDR3 reads TGTGCCAGCAGTGAATATGGCGGGAGGGCCTCGGAGCAGTACTTC.

The sample holds one count of this clone. J is TRBJ1-6 and V is TRBV11-2; 7 nucleotides line up with TRBD1. CDR1 is SGHAT, CDR2 FQNNGV, per germline. This CDR3 comprises 15 residues. Trimming took 4 bases from V and 10 from J; bases not matched to a gene: 10. CDR3 in DNA: TGTGCCAGCAGCTCCAGACAGTCAGGGGGGTCACCCCTCCACTTT. Protein sequence: CASSSRQSGGSPLHF.

V is TRBV5-4 and J is TRBJ2-6; tentatively, D is TRBD1 (5 bases). Germline lookup yields CDR1 SGHNT and CDR2 YYREEE (reference sequence). The length of the CDR3 is 15 residues. V lost 4 bases, J lost 3 bases, and 11 bases lay in between. CDR3 DNA sequence: TGTGCCAGCAGCCGCCAGGGTGGTGGGGCCAACGTCCTGACTTTC. Protein product: CASSRQGGGANVLTF.

The chain joins TRBV10-3 to TRBJ2-3; the D gene is possibly TRBD2 (6 bases). CDR3 length: 17 amino acids. Germline assignment: CDR1 ENHRY and CDR2 SYGVKD. V lost 0 bases, J lost 4 bases, and 17 bases lay in between. CDR3 sequence: CAISESVRTIGSDTQYF. The DNA of the CDR3 is TGTGCCATCAGTGAGTCAGTGAGGACTATAGGATCAGATACGCAGTATTTT.

This chain connects TRBV7-9 to TRBJ2-1; 8 positions match TRBD2. The junction had 9 bases not matched to a gene; V was cut back by 5 bases and J by 6 bases. The CDR3 runs to 15 residues. CDR1 SEHNR and CDR2 FQNEAQ come from the germline V gene (reference sequence). CDR3 region: CASSPGLGPSNEQFF. CDR3 DNA: TGTGCCAGCAGCCCGGGACTAGGGCCCTCCAATGAGCAGTTCTTC.

The V and J genes are TRBV27 and TRBJ2-1, with 11 bases that match TRBD2. In germline, CDR1 is MNHEY, CDR2 SMNVEV (reference sequence). This CDR3 region has 15 residues. With V trimmed by 6 bases and J by 7 bases, 8 bases remained unmatched. DNA of the CDR3: TGTGCCAGCAGCACTTCGGGACTAGCGGCTAATGAGCAGTTCTTC. This translates into CASSTSGLAANEQFF.

This clone appeared a single time. V gene TRBV5-4 combines with J gene TRBJ1-2; a weak D match, TRBD1 (6 bases). From germline, CDR1 is SGHNT and CDR2 YYREEE (reference sequence). Trimming removed 5 bases at V and 6 bases at J, with 14 bases between. The CDR3 is made up of 13 amino acids. In DNA form, the CDR3 reads TGTGCCAGCAGGGACACAGGGAAGGATGGCTACACCTTC. It specifies CASRDTGKDGYTF.